This entry concerns a single T cell receptor beta chain. This clone was picked up one time. Its antigen is still unknown. Base qualities are not provided; no much larger clone lies one nucleotide away. The EasySep Human CD8+ T Cell Enrichment Kit was used on day 10 to isolate CD8+ T cells from every culture. This record comes from a study of CD8 T cell repertoires and HIV-1 epitope variants (dated by TCRdb to the early 2020s). With respect to the entire study: In separate culture wells, T cells were stimulated with each of twenty-five peptides that represented autologous and known Gag and Nef epitope variants. T cells were enriched with the EasySep Human T Cell Enrichment Kit and co-cultured with equal numbers of autologous T cell-negative cells as antigen-presenting cells. Tested epitopes included three Gag epitope families and Nef HW9 and YT9. For around 10 days the cultures were kept in IMDM with gentamicin, and on days 3 and 7 half of the media was changed with IL-2, IL-7 and IL-15 added. Among the control conditions were a peptide pool of CMV, EBV and flu, the Ebola AY9 epitope serving as a negative control, and a well with no peptide. An aliquot of 1M T cells was saved as an uncultured baseline condition, separate from the roughly 80 T cell cultures. A total of around 80 T cell cultures were run, with each culture condition done in triplicate except for one peptide, which was done in duplicate. Broad study findings and their caveats: The assay identified only TCR beta chains and indicated proliferation to antigen, not T cell function or cytokine profile. Nine or ten antigen-specific TCR beta clonotypes were identified, of which 6 or 7 appeared to be cross-reactive for autologous or known escape epitope variants. A few clonotypes recognized the Nef KF9 family and one clonotype recognized the HW9 family, while no responses were seen to the TAALDMSHF plasma variant.

Sequencing of TCR beta CDR3 regions was done on the immunoSEQ platform at survey depth. The QIAamp DNA micro kit was used to extract genomic DNA from every cultured and uncultured CD8+ T cell population. The study's processing was this. Samples with fewer than 5,000 productive reads were excluded, which removed about 6% of the roughly 80 HIV peptide-stimulated cultures. A MANAFEST web app trimmed sequences to CDR3 and removed nonproductive sequences, CDR3s under 5 amino acids, and those not starting C or ending F/W. Antigen-specific clonotypes had to expand in at least 2 of 3 replicates versus no-peptide control at FDR 0.01, only within one epitope family. Specific clonotypes also needed at least fivefold higher frequency than in wells stimulated with peptides from other epitope families. The clones in this table, taken by TCRdb from immuneACCESS, are in-frame only. Not every clone is retained; where verified, under half of the shortfall comes from an unresolved V gene, and the cause of the rest is unknown. V and J calls and clone size are given by that table; D and trimming were obtained from the DNA. Counted in this sample were 5,000 to 6,500 clones; about 62% of them appeared once. The ten largest clones capture around 43% of the sample.

Trimming leaves V shorter by 4 bases and J shorter by 6 bases, with the junction holding 4 bases beyond the gene matches. The CDR3 sequence holds 13 residues, the cysteine and phenylalanine included. Solely the CDR3 DNA is kept, with 39 bases framed from the first base. CDR1 and CDR2 (PRHDT, FYEKMQ) derive from the germline V gene (reference sequence). This sequence was found in a male donor with HIV. Recombination linked TRBV13 to TRBJ2-7; 9 bases in the middle match TRBD1. Sample: cultured CD8+ T cells derived from PBMCs. The CDR3 protein sequence reads: CASSSSTGGEQYF. The nucleotide sequence is given as TGTGCCAGCAGCTCATCGACAGGGGGCGAGCAGTACTTC.